This T cell receptor beta chain was identified in a study of blood T cell repertoires in COVID-19. At the level of the study: The origin of the acute and convalescent COVID-19 samples was the United States, Italy and Spain. T cells, B-cell-depleted T cells, or PBMCs supplied cDNA or gDNA.

How the authors handled the data: Researchers report that nucleated cell counts were estimated from reference gene primer amplification. Here immunoSEQ multiplex PCR was the method, and the copy in TCRdb shows in-frame clones only, minus some. V, J and clone size reflect that table, while D and trimming were determined from the DNA. This table has roughly 160,000 clones, roughly 87% appearing once. The study drew participants aged about 18 to 90 years from 20 to 30 US areas. Germline values: CDR1 SGDLS, CDR2 YYNGEE. This CDR3 has 14 residues. Between the trimmed V and J ends, which lost 8 bases and 3 bases, there was a span of 18 bases.

J is TRBJ2-7 and V is TRBV9, with D possibly TRBD2 on 6 matching bases. This receptor was identified in a woman in her forties or fifties who had recovered from COVID-19. Sequences were obtained from PBMCs or T cells enriched from blood (not recorded which). CDR3 region: CASIFRAGSYEQYF. CDR3 in DNA: TGTGCCAGTATATTCAGGGCGGGGAGCTACGAGCAGTACTTC. The full variable domain, with the rest looked up from reference TRBV9 and TRBJ2-7, is DSGVTQTPKHLITATGQRVTLRCSPRSGDLSVYWYQQSLDQGLQFLIQYYNGEERAKGNILERFSAQQFPDLHSELNLSSLELGDSALYFCASIFRAGSYEQYFGPGTRLTVT.